The clone carrying this T cell receptor (beta chain) has just a few counts. Its antigen is not known. These data are taken from a study of T-cell memory formation after mild COVID-19. The wider study: Clusters of TCRs were largely donor specific. General study points: SARS-CoV-2 specificity of second-wave clones peaking day 37 was unconfirmed.

V was cut by 3 bases and J by 1 base, with 13 bases left in between. The CDR3 spans 15 residues. In germline, CDR1 is SGHRS, CDR2 YFSETQ. TCR alpha and TCR beta cDNA libraries with sample barcodes and UMIs came from 5'RACE using constant-segment primers. A single record per CDR3 protein comes from TCRdb applying MiXCR to the 5' RACE reads. The sample has around 300,000 distinct CDR3 sequences; roughly 13% are singletons. This chain uses TRBV5-1 with TRBJ2-5; D is tentatively TRBD1 or TRBD2 (6 bases each). Sequencing used PBMCs or a T cell subset sorted from them (not recorded which). This sequence was found in a man aged 18 to 30 who had mild COVID-19 (a few samples of this study predate the infection). Cell type and time point are not known. The CDR3 coding sequence is TGCGCCAGCAGCTCACAGGGAGGAGGCCAAGAGACCCAGTACTTC. Protein product: CASSSQGGGQETQYF.